This T cell receptor (beta chain) appears in the sequencing data of a study of control samples from healthy donors and cancer patients. The CDR3 length is 14 residues. Per the germline V gene, CDR1 is MNHEY and CDR2 is SMNVEV (reference sequence). Trimming pared 3 bases from V and 2 bases from J, leaving 11 bases between. Using immunoSEQ multiplex PCR, the repertoire was profiled, and TCRdb retains in-frame clones only, with some absent. The sample includes about 79,000 clones, 80% to 95% of them seen just once. This clone was recorded only once. The sequencing sample was made of PBMCs. This chain connects TRBV27 to TRBJ2-7; D is uncertain. This sequence originates from a woman between 40 and 55 years old with lung cancer. The CDR3 sequence: CASSFGIPPYEQYF. The CDR3 DNA reads TGTGCCAGCAGTTTTGGGATTCCTCCCTACGAGCAGTACTTC.